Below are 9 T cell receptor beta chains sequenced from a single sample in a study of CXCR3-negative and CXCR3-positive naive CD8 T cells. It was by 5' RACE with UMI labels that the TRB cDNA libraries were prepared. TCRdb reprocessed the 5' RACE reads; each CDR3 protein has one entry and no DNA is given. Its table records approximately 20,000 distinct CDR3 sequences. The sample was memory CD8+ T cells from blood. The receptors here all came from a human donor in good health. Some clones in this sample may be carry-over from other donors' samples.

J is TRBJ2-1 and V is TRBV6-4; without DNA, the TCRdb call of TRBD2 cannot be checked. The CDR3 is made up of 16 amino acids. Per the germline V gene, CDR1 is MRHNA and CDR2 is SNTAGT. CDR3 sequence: CASSAGAASGVDEQFF.

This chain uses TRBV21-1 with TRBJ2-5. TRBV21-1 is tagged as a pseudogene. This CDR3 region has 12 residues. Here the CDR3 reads CASSKEMETQYF.

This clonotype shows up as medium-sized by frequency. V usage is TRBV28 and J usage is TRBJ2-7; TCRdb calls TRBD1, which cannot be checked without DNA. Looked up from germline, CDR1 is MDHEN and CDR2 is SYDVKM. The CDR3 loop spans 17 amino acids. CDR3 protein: CASSFSPSGVLSYEQYF.

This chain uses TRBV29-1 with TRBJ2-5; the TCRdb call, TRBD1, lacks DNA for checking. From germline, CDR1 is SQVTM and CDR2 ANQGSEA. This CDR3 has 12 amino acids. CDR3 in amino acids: CSWGQYQETQYF.

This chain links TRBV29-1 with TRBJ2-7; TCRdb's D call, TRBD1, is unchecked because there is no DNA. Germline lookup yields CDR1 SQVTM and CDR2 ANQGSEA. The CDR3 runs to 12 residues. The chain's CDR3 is CSVVGQGGEQYF.

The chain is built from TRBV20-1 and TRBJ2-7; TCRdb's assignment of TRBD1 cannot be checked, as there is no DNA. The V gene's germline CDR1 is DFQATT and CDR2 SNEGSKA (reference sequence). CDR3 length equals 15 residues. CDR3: CSARTPGTGVYEQYF.

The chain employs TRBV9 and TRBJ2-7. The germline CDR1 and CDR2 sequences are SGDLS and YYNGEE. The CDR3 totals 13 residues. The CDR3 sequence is CASSVGQTYEQYF.

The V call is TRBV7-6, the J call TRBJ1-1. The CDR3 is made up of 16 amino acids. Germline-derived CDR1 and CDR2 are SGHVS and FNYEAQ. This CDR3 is CASSFGSGPMNTEAFF.

The CDR3 protein is CASSLAEYSNQPQHF. The V gene is TRBV28, the J gene TRBJ1-5. The CDR3 has 15 residues. The V gene's germline CDR1 is MDHEN and CDR2 SYDVKM.